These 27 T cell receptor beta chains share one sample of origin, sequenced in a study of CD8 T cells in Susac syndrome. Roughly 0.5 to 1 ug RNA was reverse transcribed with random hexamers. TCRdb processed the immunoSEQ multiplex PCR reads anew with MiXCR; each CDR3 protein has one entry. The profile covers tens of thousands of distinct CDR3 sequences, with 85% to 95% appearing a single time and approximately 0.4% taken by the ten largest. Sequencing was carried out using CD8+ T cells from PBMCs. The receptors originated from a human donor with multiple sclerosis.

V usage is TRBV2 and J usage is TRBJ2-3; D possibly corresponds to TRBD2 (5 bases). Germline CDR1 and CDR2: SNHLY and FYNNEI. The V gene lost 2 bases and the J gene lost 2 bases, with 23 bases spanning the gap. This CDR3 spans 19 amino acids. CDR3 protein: CASSERSGSDFTPTDTQYF. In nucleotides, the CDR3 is TGTGCCAGCAGTGAAAGGTCCGGGTCGGACTTCACCCCCACAGATACGCAGTATTTT. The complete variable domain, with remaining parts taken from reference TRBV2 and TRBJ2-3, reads EPEVTQTPSHQVTQMGQEVILRCVPISNHLYFYWYRQILGQKVEFLVSFYNNEISEKSEIFDDQFSVERPDGSNFTLKIRSTKLEDSAMYFCASSERSGSDFTPTDTQYFGPGTRLTVL.

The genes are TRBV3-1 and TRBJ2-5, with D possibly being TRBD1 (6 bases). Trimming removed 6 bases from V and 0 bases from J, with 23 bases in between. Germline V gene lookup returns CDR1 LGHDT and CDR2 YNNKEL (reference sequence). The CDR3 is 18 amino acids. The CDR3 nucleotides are TGTGCCAGCAGAAGAGTAACAGGGAGAGCATTGGACCAAGAGACCCAGTACTTC. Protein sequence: CASRRVTGRALDQETQYF.

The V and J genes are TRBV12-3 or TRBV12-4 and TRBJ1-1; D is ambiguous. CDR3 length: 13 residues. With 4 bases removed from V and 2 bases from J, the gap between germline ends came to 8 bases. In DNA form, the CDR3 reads TGTGCCAGCAGTTCCCCCGCAAACACTGAAGCTTTCTTT. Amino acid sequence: CASSSPANTEAFF.

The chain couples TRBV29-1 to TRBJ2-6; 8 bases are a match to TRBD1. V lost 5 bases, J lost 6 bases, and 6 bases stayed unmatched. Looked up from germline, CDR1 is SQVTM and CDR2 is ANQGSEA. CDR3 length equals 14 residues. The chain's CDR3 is CSVPGQGKANVLTF. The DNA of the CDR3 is TGCAGCGTTCCTGGACAGGGAAAGGCCAACGTCCTGACTTTC.

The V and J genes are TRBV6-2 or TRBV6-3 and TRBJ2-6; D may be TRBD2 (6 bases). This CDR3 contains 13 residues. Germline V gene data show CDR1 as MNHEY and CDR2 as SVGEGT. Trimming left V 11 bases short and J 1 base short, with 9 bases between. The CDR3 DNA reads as TGTGCCGGGGCGGGATCTGGGGCCAACGTCCTGACTTTC. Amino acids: CAGAGSGANVLTF.

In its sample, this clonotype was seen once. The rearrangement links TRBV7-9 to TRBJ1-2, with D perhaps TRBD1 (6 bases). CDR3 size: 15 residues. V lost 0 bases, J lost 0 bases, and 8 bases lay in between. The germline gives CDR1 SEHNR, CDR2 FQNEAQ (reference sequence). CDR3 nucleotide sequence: TGTGCCAGCAGCTTAGCGCAGGGGTCTAACTATGGCTACACCTTC. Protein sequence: CASSLAQGSNYGYTF.

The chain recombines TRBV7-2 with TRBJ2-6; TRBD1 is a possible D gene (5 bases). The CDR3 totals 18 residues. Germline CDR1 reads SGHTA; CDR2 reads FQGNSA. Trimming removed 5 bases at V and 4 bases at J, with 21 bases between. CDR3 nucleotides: TGTGCCAGCAGCCGTCCTCACAGGACCTCCGTGGGGGCCAACGTCCTGACTTTC. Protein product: CASSRPHRTSVGANVLTF.

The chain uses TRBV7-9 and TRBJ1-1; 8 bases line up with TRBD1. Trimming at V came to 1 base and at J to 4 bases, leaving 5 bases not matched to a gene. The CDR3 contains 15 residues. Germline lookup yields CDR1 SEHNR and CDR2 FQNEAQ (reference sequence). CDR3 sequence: CASSLGQGAGTEAFF. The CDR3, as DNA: TGTGCCAGCAGCTTAGGTCAGGGGGCGGGCACTGAAGCTTTCTTT. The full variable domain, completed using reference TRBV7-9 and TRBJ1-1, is DTGVSQNPRHKITKRGQNVTFRCDPISEHNRLYWYRQTLGQGPEFLTYFQNEAQLEKSRLLSDRFSAERPKGSFSTLEIQRTEQGDSAMYLCASSLGQGAGTEAFFGQGTRLTVV.

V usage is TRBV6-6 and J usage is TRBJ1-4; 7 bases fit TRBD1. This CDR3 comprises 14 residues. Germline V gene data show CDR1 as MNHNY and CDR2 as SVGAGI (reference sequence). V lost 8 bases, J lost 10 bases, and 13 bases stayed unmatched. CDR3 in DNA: TGTGCCAGCGGGACGGACAGGACCATTGGAAAACTGTTTTTT. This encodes CASGTDRTIGKLFF.

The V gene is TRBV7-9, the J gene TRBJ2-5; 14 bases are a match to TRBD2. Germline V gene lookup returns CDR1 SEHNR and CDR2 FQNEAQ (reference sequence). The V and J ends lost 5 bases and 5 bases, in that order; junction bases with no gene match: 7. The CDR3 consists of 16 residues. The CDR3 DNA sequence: TGTGCCAGCAGCCCCCGACTAGCGGGGGGGCTGGAGACCCAGTACTTC. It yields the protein CASSPRLAGGLETQYF.

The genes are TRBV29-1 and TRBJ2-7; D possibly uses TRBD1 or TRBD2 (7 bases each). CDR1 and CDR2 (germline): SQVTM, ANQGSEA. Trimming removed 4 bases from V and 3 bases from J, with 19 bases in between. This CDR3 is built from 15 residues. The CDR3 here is CSVGGRDRGFYEQYF. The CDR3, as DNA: TGCAGCGTTGGGGGGAGGGACAGAGGATTCTACGAGCAGTACTTC.

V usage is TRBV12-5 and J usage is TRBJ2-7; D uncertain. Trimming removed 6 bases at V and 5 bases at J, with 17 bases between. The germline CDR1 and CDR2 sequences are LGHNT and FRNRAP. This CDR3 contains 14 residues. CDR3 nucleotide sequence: TGTGCTAGTGGCTCCGGGCAGGCCGCTGACGAGCAGTACTTC. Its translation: CASGSGQAADEQYF.

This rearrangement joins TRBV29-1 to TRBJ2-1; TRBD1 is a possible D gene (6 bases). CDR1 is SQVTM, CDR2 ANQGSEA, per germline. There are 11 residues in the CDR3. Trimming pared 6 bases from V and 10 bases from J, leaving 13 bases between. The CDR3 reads CSVEGDGEQFF. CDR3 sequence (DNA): TGCAGCGTCGAGGGGGACGGCGAGCAGTTCTTC.

The CDR3 reads CSANLPSGRGKTQYF. The CDR3 DNA is TGCAGCGCCAACCTCCCCTCGGGCAGGGGGAAGACCCAGTACTTC. The chain recombines TRBV29-1 with TRBJ2-5; 7 positions agree with TRBD1. The CDR3 runs to 15 residues. From germline, CDR1 is SQVTM and CDR2 ANQGSEA. V lost 7 bases and J lost 6; bases outside the gene matches: 17.

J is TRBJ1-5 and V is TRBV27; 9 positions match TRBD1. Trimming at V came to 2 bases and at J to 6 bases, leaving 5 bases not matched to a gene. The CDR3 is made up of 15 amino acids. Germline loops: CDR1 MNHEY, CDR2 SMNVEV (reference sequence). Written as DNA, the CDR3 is TGTGCCAGCAGTTTAATGGGACAGGGCTCTCAGCCCCAGCATTTT. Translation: CASSLMGQGSQPQHF.

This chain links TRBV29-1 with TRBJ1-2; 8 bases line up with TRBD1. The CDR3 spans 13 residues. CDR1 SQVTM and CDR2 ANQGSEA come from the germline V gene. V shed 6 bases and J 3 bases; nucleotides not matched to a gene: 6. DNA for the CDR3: TGCAGCGTCGAGGACAGGGTGGACTATGGCTACACCTTC. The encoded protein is CSVEDRVDYGYTF.

DNA of the CDR3: TGTGCCAGCAGCTTGCTGGGCAGTAGCTACGAGCAGTACTTC. As protein: CASSLLGSSYEQYF. This chain joins TRBV5-4 and TRBJ2-7; the D is unclear. This CDR3 comprises 14 residues. Trimming removed 1 base from V and 3 bases from J, with 11 bases in between. CDR1 SGHNT and CDR2 YYREEE come from the germline V gene (reference sequence). The variable domain in full, completed from reference TRBV5-4 and TRBJ2-7, reads ETGVTQSPTHLIKTRGQQVTLRCSSQSGHNTVSWYQQALGQGPQFIFQYYREEENGRGNFPPRFSGLQFPNYSSELNVNALELDDSALYLCASSLLGSSYEQYFGPGTRLTVT.

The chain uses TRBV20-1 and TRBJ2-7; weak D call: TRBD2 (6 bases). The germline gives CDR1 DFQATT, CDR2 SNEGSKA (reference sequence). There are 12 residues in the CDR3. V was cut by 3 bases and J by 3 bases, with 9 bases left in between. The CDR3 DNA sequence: TGCAGTGCTAGGGGGGACTTCTACGAGCAGTACTTC. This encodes CSARGDFYEQYF.

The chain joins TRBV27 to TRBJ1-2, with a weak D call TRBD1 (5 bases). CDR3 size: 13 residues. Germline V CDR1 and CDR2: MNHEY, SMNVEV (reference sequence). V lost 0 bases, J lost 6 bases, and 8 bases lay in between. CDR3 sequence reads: CASSLSRGNGYTF. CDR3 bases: TGTGCCAGCAGTTTATCGCGGGGGAATGGCTACACCTTC.

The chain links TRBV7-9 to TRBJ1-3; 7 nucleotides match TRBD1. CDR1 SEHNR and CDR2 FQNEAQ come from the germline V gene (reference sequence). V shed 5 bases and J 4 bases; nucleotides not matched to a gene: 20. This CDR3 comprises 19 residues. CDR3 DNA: TGTGCCAGCAGCCTTCGACAGGGAGAACTGGGACGCTGGGGAAACACCATATATTTT. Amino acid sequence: CASSLRQGELGRWGNTIYF.

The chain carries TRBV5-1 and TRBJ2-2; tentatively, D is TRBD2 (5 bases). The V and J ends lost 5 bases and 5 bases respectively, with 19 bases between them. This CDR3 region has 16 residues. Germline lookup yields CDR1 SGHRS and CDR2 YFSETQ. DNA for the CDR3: TGCGCCAGCAGTCGTTCCTCCAACGAGGGAACCGGGGAGCTGTTTTTT. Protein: CASSRSSNEGTGELFF. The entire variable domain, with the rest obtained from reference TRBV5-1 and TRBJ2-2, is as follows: KAGVTQTPRYLIKTRGQQVTLSCSPISGHRSVSWYQQTPGQGLQFLFEYFSETQRNKGNFPGRFSGRQFSNSRSEMNVSTLELGDSALYLCASSRSSNEGTGELFFGEGSRLTVL.

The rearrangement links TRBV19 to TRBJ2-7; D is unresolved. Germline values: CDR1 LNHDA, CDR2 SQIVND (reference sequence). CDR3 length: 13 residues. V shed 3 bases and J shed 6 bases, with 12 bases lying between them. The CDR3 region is CASSIQTPSEQYF. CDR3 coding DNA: TGTGCCAGTAGTATTCAGACCCCCAGCGAGCAGTACTTC. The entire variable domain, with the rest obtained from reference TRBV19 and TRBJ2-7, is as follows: DGGITQSPKYLFRKEGQNVTLSCEQNLNHDAMYWYRQDPGQGLRLIYYSQIVNDFQKGDIAEGYSVSREKKESFPLTVTSAQKNPTAFYLCASSIQTPSEQYFGPGTRLTVT.

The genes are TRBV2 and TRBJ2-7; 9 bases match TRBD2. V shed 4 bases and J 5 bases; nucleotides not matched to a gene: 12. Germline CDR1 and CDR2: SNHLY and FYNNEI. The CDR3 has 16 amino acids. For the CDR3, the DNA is TGTGCCAGCAGTGCGGCGGGAGGGCCGATTCTCCACGAGCAGTACTTC. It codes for CASSAAGGPILHEQYF.

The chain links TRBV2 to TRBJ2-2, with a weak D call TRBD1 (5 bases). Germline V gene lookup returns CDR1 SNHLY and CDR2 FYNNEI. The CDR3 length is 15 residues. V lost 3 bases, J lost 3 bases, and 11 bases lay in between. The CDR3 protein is CASSDAGSYTGELFF. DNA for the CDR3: TGTGCCAGCAGTGACGCAGGGTCCTACACCGGGGAGCTGTTTTTT.

The CDR3 nucleotides read TGTGCCAGCAGCGTGGCTGGGCCGGGCACCGGGGAGCTGTTTTTT. The encoded protein is CASSVAGPGTGELFF. V is TRBV9 and J is TRBJ2-2; no firm D call. This CDR3 comprises 15 residues. Germline values: CDR1 SGDLS, CDR2 YYNGEE. Trimming cost V 2 bases and J 4 bases, with 12 bases left between them.

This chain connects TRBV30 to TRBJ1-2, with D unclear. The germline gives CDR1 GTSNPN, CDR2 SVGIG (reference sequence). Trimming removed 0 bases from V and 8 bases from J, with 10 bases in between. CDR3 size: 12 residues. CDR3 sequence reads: CAWSVAEAGYTF. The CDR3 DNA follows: TGTGCCTGGAGTGTAGCAGAGGCCGGCTACACCTTC.

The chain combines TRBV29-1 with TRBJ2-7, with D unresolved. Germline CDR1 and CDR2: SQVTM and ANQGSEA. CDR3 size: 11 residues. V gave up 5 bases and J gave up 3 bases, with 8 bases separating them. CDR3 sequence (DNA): TGCAGCGTTCTGCAGTTCTACGAGCAGTACTTC. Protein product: CSVLQFYEQYF.